This T cell receptor beta chain was captured in a study of blood T cells in healthy people across ages. Germline V gene lookup returns CDR1 MNHNY and CDR2 SVGAGI (reference sequence). The ends were cut back, 6 bases at V and 8 bases at J, with 14 bases in the middle. The CDR3 sequence is 14 residues long. Sample-barcoded 5' priming and a J-beta primer mix drove a second PCR of about 7 to 12 cycles. TCRdb reprocessed the 5' RACE reads via MiXCR and lists one record per CDR3 protein. The profile shows around 820,000 distinct CDR3 sequences, roughly 25% of them singletons. This same sample was also part of a study on T cells of mothers and their children.

The chain has TRBV6-6 and TRBJ1-6, with D perhaps TRBD1 (6 bases). Specimen: blood. This receptor was obtained from a boy between 10 and 17 years old in good health. CDR3 amino acids: CASSQQGIDSPLHF. CDR3 DNA: TGTGCCAGCAGCCAACAGGGAATTGATTCACCCCTCCACTTT.